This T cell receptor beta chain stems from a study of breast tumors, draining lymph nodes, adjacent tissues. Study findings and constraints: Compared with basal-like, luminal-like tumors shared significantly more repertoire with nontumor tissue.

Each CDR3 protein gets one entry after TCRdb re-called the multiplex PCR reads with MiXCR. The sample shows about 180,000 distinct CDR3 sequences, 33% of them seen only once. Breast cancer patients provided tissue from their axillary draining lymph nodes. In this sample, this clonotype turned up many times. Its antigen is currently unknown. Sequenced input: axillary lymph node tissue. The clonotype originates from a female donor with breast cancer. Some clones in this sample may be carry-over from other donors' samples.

The chain's CDR3 is CASSQSLGVGEKLFF. The CDR3 DNA reads TGCGCCAGCAGCCAATCTCTGGGGGTCGGTGAAAAACTGTTTTTT. The chain couples TRBV4-1 to TRBJ1-4; possibly TRBD1 for D (5 bases). V was pared by 2 bases and J by 7 bases, with 14 bases between. The CDR3 totals 15 residues. Germline V gives CDR1 MGHRA, CDR2 YSYEKL.